The T cell receptor beta chain under discussion was sequenced for a study of brain T cells in children with intractable seizures. Per the germline V gene, CDR1 is MNHEY and CDR2 is SMNVEV (reference sequence). Trimming pared 0 bases from V and 4 bases from J, leaving 8 bases between. This CDR3 is built from 14 residues. The repertoire was sequenced with immunoSEQ multiplex PCR; TCRdb's copy has only in-frame clones and lacks some. The profile shows 7,500 to 9,500 clones, roughly 65% of them singletons. This clone was seen only a few times. Only cases whose brain tissue showed the highest T cell transcript signatures were sequenced.

The sequence was collected from a girl aged 2-10 years with tuberous sclerosis and intractable seizures. The sequencing here drew on resected brain tissue, taken at surgery. The gene calls are TRBV27 and TRBJ2-3; no clear D gene. The CDR3 sequence: CASSLSEIADTQYF. The CDR3 DNA sequence: TGTGCCAGCAGTTTATCTGAAATAGCAGATACGCAGTATTTT.